The T cell receptor (beta chain) described here comes from a study of memory CD4+ T cells and cytomegalovirus serostatus. Whole-study context: Donors were healthy Belgian adults, under ten CMV seropositive and some 24 seronegative. Whole-study results and caveats: About two fifths of the roughly 150 known CMV-associated TCRbeta sequences appeared in CD4+ memory.

This table comes from immunoSEQ multiplex PCR, and its TCRdb copy is limited to in-frame clones, with some not included. The table lists about 50,000 clones, more than 75% of them singletons. Single viable CD3+CD4+CD8-CD45RO+ cells were sorted as the memory CD4+ T cells. Serostatus was set by detecting CMV pp150, pp28, p38, p52 IgG. About this clone: The antigen is undetermined.

The CDR3 is made up of 13 amino acids. CDR1 is GTSNPN, CDR2 SVGIG, per germline (reference sequence). The ends were cut back, 5 bases at V and 3 bases at J, with 14 bases in the middle. J is TRBJ2-7 and V is TRBV30; D may be TRBD1 (6 bases). The source is an adult in good health and CMV-seronegative. Sequencing input: memory CD4+ T cells from blood. In nucleotides, the CDR3 is TGTGCCTGGCAGACGGGACACAACTACGAGCAGTACTTC. This translates into CAWQTGHNYEQYF.